The 27 T cell receptor beta chains in this list originate from one sample, sequenced in a study of T cells after yellow fever vaccination. TCRdb fed the 5' RACE reads into MiXCR, producing one record per CDR3 protein. The sample lists nearly 550,000 distinct CDR3 sequences; 15% to 20% were seen once. The specimen was PBMCs, collected 15 days after the yellow fever booster vaccination. These receptors came from a man aged 30 to 39 who received the YFV17D yellow fever vaccine.

The CDR3 sequence: CSARRTGGLDTEAFF. CDR3 nucleotides: TGCAGTGCCCGCAGGACAGGGGGGCTTGACACTGAAGCTTTCTTT. The chain links TRBV20-1 to TRBJ1-1; 10 bases are a match to TRBD1. The CDR3 loop spans 15 amino acids. Germline CDR1 DFQATT, CDR2 SNEGSKA (reference sequence). V was pared by 6 bases and J by 3 bases, with 10 bases of the junction left unmatched.

This chain joins TRBV9 and TRBJ1-2; D uncertain. The CDR3 extends over 14 amino acids. In germline, CDR1 is SGDLS, CDR2 YYNGEE. Trimming shortened V by 3 bases and J by 8 bases, and 17 bases separated the two germline ends. CDR3 sequence (DNA): TGTGCCAGCAGCGGATCCGGACCAACGAGGGGCTACACCTTC. Protein sequence: CASSGSGPTRGYTF.

The chain's CDR3 is CSADSGYGYTF. CDR3 sequence (DNA): TGCAGTGCAGATTCGGGGTATGGCTACACCTTC. The rearrangement links TRBV20-1 to TRBJ1-2, with unresolved D. The CDR3 consists of 11 residues. Germline V gives CDR1 DFQATT, CDR2 SNEGSKA (reference sequence). Trimming removed 6 bases from V and 5 bases from J, with 10 bases in between.

This clonotype was observed a few times. J is TRBJ2-5 and V is TRBV7-2; possible D gene TRBD1, 5 bases. Deletions cut 3 bases from V and 6 bases from J, with 8 bases between. This CDR3 is built from 12 residues. The germline gives CDR1 SGHTA, CDR2 FQGNSA. The CDR3, as DNA: TGTGCCAGCAGCTTTCAGGGAAAGACCCAGTACTTC. This translates into CASSFQGKTQYF. Full variable domain (rest looked up from reference TRBV7-2 and TRBJ2-5): GAGVSQSPSNKVTEKGKDVELRCDPISGHTALYWYRQSLGQGLEFLIYFQGNSAPDKSGLPSDRFSAERTGGSVSTLTIQRTQQEDSAVYLCASSFQGKTQYFGPGTRLLVL.

This clonotype has just a few counts. The chain joins TRBV12-3 or TRBV12-4 to TRBJ1-6; D unresolved. CDR3 length: 17 amino acids. With 6 bases removed from V and 10 bases from J, the gap between germline ends came to 25 bases. The CDR3 DNA is TGTGCCAGCAGGAATTCTCATAAGGAGGGAGTGGGATCACCCCTCCACTTT. Translation: CASRNSHKEGVGSPLHF.

The sample holds a few counts of this clonotype. V and J are TRBV5-1 and TRBJ2-3; no clear D. V lost 3 bases and J 4 bases, leaving 12 bases between the germline ends. There are 14 residues in the CDR3. CDR1 and CDR2 from the germline V gene are SGHRS and YFSETQ. CDR3 residues: CASSYGPHPDTQYF. CDR3 DNA: TGCGCCAGCAGCTACGGACCGCACCCAGATACGCAGTATTTT. Supplemented by reference TRBV5-1 and TRBJ2-3, the full variable domain reads KAGVTQTPRYLIKTRGQQVTLSCSPISGHRSVSWYQQTPGQGLQFLFEYFSETQRNKGNFPGRFSGRQFSNSRSEMNVSTLELGDSALYLCASSYGPHPDTQYFGPGTRLTVL.

In this sample, this clonotype turned up a few times. The chain carries TRBV14 and TRBJ2-3; unclear D gene. The germline V gene encodes CDR1 SGHDN and CDR2 FVKESK. V was trimmed by 1 base and J by 7 bases, leaving 6 bases between them. This CDR3 is built from 12 residues. The CDR3 is CASSQVPYTQYF. The DNA of the CDR3 is TGTGCCAGCAGCCAAGTACCCTATACGCAGTATTTT.

The genes are TRBV9 and TRBJ1-1; D is unresolved. V was shortened by 4 bases and J by 1 base, with 20 bases between the two germline ends. Germline values: CDR1 SGDLS, CDR2 YYNGEE. The CDR3 covers 17 residues. The CDR3 region is CASSHPSRSEQNTEAFF. CDR3 DNA: TGTGCCAGCAGCCACCCCAGTCGATCAGAGCAGAACACTGAAGCTTTCTTT.

The chain couples TRBV20-1 to TRBJ2-5; D perhaps matches TRBD2 (7 bases). Germline CDR1 is DFQATT and CDR2 is SNEGSKA (reference sequence). The CDR3 is 14 residues long. V dropped 0 bases and J dropped 1 base, with 9 bases sitting between them. CDR3 nucleotides: TGCAGTGCTAGAGATGGGGGGGCCCAAGAGACCCAGTACTTC. It yields the protein CSARDGGAQETQYF.

The rearrangement uses TRBV20-1 and TRBJ2-5; tentative D call: TRBD2 (5 bases). The CDR3 is made up of 10 amino acids. V shed 3 bases and J shed 7 bases, with 6 bases lying between them. Per germline, CDR1 DFQATT and CDR2 SNEGSKA (reference sequence). CDR3 in amino acids: CSASGRTQYF. The CDR3 DNA sequence: TGCAGTGCTAGTGGGAGGACCCAGTACTTC.

The CDR3 region has the DNA TGTGCCAGCAGAAGCGGCAGGGGGCATTTTGAAAAACTGTTTTTT. Translated, it gives CASRSGRGHFEKLFF. This chain uses TRBV27 with TRBJ1-4; 8 bases map to TRBD1. The CDR3 has 15 amino acids. Germline V gene data show CDR1 as MNHEY and CDR2 as SMNVEV (reference sequence). The J segment lost 7 bases and the V segment lost 6 bases, leaving 10 bases of the junction unmatched. Based on the CDR3 plus reference TRBV27 and TRBJ1-4, the full variable domain is EAQVTQNPRYLITVTGKKLTVTCSQNMNHEYMSWYRQDPGLGLRQIYYSMNVEVTDKGDVPEGYKVSRKEKRNFPLILESPSPNQTSLYFCASRSGRGHFEKLFFGSGTQLSVL.

This chain links TRBV4-3 with TRBJ1-6; D is perhaps TRBD1 (6 bases). V lost 0 bases, J lost 7 bases, and 13 bases lay in between. The CDR3 spans 16 residues. CDR1 LGHNA and CDR2 YSLEER come from the germline V gene. DNA for the CDR3: TGCGCCAGCAGCCAAGATATCACAGGGAGAAATTCACCCCTCCACTTT. Translation gives CASSQDITGRNSPLHF.

V and J are TRBV20-1 and TRBJ1-1; D perhaps matches TRBD1 (5 bases). V was trimmed by 3 bases and J by 7 bases, leaving 15 bases between them. The CDR3 sequence is 13 residues long. Per germline, CDR1 DFQATT and CDR2 SNEGSKA (reference sequence). The chain's CDR3 is CSASSGRGFEAFF. In DNA form, the CDR3 reads TGCAGTGCTAGTTCGGGGCGCGGCTTTGAAGCTTTCTTT.

In its sample, this clonotype was seen a few times. The chain uses TRBV5-4 and TRBJ2-1; TRBD2 matches at 13 bases. Germline V lookup: CDR1 SGHNT, CDR2 YYREEE (reference sequence). Unmatched junction bases numbered 8, after V lost 3 bases and J lost 8 bases. The CDR3 has 16 residues. This CDR3 reads CASSWGGTSGNDEQFF. In DNA, the CDR3 is TGTGCCAGCAGCTGGGGGGGGACTAGCGGGAATGATGAGCAGTTCTTC.

The sample holds a few counts of this clonotype. The CDR3 DNA follows: TGCAGTGCTAGTCGTAGCGGGATGTACACCGGGGAGCTGTTTTTT. Its protein product is CSASRSGMYTGELFF. V is TRBV20-1 and J is TRBJ2-2; TRBD2 matches 8 bases. The germline V gene has CDR1 DFQATT and CDR2 SNEGSKA (reference sequence). The trim removed 3 bases at V and 3 bases at J, leaving 6 bases unmatched. The CDR3 runs to 15 residues.

The chain employs TRBV5-1 and TRBJ2-3; D gene uncertain. With 4 bases removed from V and 14 bases from J, the gap between germline ends came to 20 bases. The germline V gene has CDR1 SGHRS and CDR2 YFSETQ. The CDR3 spans 13 residues. This CDR3 reads CASSPGRPLGWYF. The CDR3 nucleotides read TGCGCCAGCAGCCCTGGGCGGCCCCTCGGATGGTATTTT. The full variable domain, completed using reference TRBV5-1 and TRBJ2-3, is KAGVTQTPRYLIKTRGQQVTLSCSPISGHRSVSWYQQTPGQGLQFLFEYFSETQRNKGNFPGRFSGRQFSNSRSEMNVSTLELGDSALYLCASSPGRPLGWYFGPGTRLTVL.

This clonotype was found a few times. J is TRBJ1-2 and V is TRBV27; weak D call: TRBD1 (5 bases). This CDR3 comprises 16 residues. Trimming left V 0 bases short and J 4 bases short, with 15 bases between. Germline V gene lookup returns CDR1 MNHEY and CDR2 SMNVEV (reference sequence). CDR3: CASSLSGTALGYGYTF. The CDR3 DNA sequence: TGTGCCAGCAGTTTATCTGGGACGGCTTTGGGCTATGGCTACACCTTC.

In DNA, the CDR3 is TGTGCCAGCAGCTTAAGCCGTCTCGAGCAGTTCTTC. This codes for CASSLSRLEQFF. This chain connects TRBV7-2 to TRBJ2-1, with D unresolved. The CDR3 contains 12 residues. Germline CDR1 and CDR2: SGHTA and FQGNSA. V was cut by 2 bases and J by 10 bases, with 9 bases left in between. The full variable domain, in which reference TRBV7-2 and TRBJ2-1 provide the parts outside the CDR3, is GAGVSQSPSNKVTEKGKDVELRCDPISGHTALYWYRQSLGQGLEFLIYFQGNSAPDKSGLPSDRFSAERTGGSVSTLTIQRTQQEDSAVYLCASSLSRLEQFFGPGTRLTVL.

The chain is built from TRBV6-2 or TRBV6-3 and TRBJ2-1, with unresolved D. This CDR3 region has 13 residues. The germline V gene has CDR1 MNHEY and CDR2 SVGEGT. V lost 5 bases and J lost 6, with 11 bases in between. This chain's CDR3 is CASSRFSSNEQFF. The DNA of the CDR3 is TGTGCCAGCAGTAGGTTTTCCAGCAATGAGCAGTTCTTC.

The V gene is TRBV5-1, the J gene TRBJ1-5; the match to TRBD1 covers 7 bases. CDR3 size: 15 residues. Trimming at V came to 0 bases and at J to 5 bases, leaving 5 bases not matched to a gene. Germline-derived CDR1 and CDR2 are SGHRS and YFSETQ. Written as DNA, the CDR3 is TGCGCCAGCAGCTTGGGTACAGGGGCCGATCAGCCCCAGCATTTT. Amino acid sequence: CASSLGTGADQPQHF.

This chain links TRBV7-2 with TRBJ2-4; perhaps D is TRBD1 or TRBD2 (5 bases each). Trimming left V 1 base short and J 2 bases short, with 9 bases between. This CDR3 spans 15 amino acids. CDR1 and CDR2 (germline): SGHTA, FQGNSA. The DNA of the CDR3 is TGTGCCAGCAGCTTAGTGGGGGTTACCAAAAACATTCAGTACTTC. Translating it yields CASSLVGVTKNIQYF.

This clonotype was detected only a few times. The chain uses TRBV7-2 and TRBJ2-2; D not certain. Germline V gene sequence: CDR1 SGHTA, CDR2 FQGNSA. The CDR3 covers 13 residues. V lost 6 bases, J lost 10 bases, and 15 bases lay in between. The DNA for the CDR3 is TGTGCCAGCAGTTGGACCCGCACTACGGAGCTGTTTTTT. Its translation: CASSWTRTTELFF.

The chain couples TRBV11-2 to TRBJ2-7, with TRBD2 as a possible D gene (6 bases). CDR3 length equals 15 residues. Germline V gives CDR1 SGHAT, CDR2 FQNNGV. Trimming removed 8 bases at V and 7 bases at J, with 24 bases between. CDR3 nucleotide sequence: TGTGCCAGCTCGTGGTTGTTGGGGGGTGAGGAAGAGCAGTACTTC. Its protein product is CASSWLLGGEEEQYF.

The chain recombines TRBV4-3 with TRBJ2-2, with 9 bases that match TRBD1. Germline CDR1 LGHNA, CDR2 YSLEER. The CDR3 has 15 amino acids. The V segment lost 6 bases and the J segment 1 base; nucleotides outside the gene matches: 3. Written as DNA, the CDR3 is TGCGCCAGCAGAAGGGACAGGGAGAACACCGGGGAGCTGTTTTTT. Its protein is CASRRDRENTGELFF.

This clonotype occurred a few times. This chain connects TRBV25-1 to TRBJ2-2; D possibly corresponds to TRBD2 (5 bases). The V gene lost 3 bases and the J gene lost 7 bases, with 18 bases spanning the gap. CDR1 is MGHDK, CDR2 SYGVNS, per germline. The CDR3 is 16 residues long. CDR3 bases: TGTGCCAGCAGTGACAACCGGGAACTAGGCTTCGGGGAGCTGTTTTTT. Translated, it gives CASSDNRELGFGELFF. Combining the CDR3 with reference TRBV25-1 and TRBJ2-2 gives the whole variable domain EADIYQTPRYLVIGTGKKITLECSQTMGHDKMYWYQQDPGMELHLIHYSYGVNSTEKGDLSSESTVSRIRTEHFPLTLESARPSHTSQYLCASSDNRELGFGELFFGEGSRLTVL.

The chain combines TRBV5-1 with TRBJ2-7, with a weak D call TRBD1 (6 bases). Germline-derived CDR1 and CDR2 are SGHRS and YFSETQ. This CDR3 comprises 13 residues. Trimming left V 4 bases short and J 3 bases short, with 11 bases between. Here the CDR3 reads CASSGGQNYEQYF. CDR3 sequence (DNA): TGCGCCAGCAGCGGGGGACAAAACTACGAGCAGTACTTC. The full variable domain, rest sourced from reference TRBV5-1 and TRBJ2-7, is KAGVTQTPRYLIKTRGQQVTLSCSPISGHRSVSWYQQTPGQGLQFLFEYFSETQRNKGNFPGRFSGRQFSNSRSEMNVSTLELGDSALYLCASSGGQNYEQYFGPGTRLTVT.

The chain joins TRBV6-6 to TRBJ2-7; a weak D match, TRBD1 (6 bases). Per the germline V gene, CDR1 is MNHNY and CDR2 is SVGAGI (reference sequence). V was trimmed by 10 bases and J by 3 bases, leaving 16 bases between them. The length of the CDR3 is 13 residues. The DNA of the CDR3 is TGTGCCACCCAGAGGGGGAAAGGCTACGAGCAGTACTTC. It codes for CATQRGKGYEQYF.